This T cell receptor (beta chain) was identified in a study of T cells expressing NK-cell markers (dated by TCRdb to about 2020). Notes on the research overall: Several donors provided sorted CD3+CD56+NKG2C+, CD3+CD56+NKG2C- and CD3+CD56-NKG2C+ T-cell subsets, whose TCR beta-chain repertoires were profiled. Of the eight sequenced donors, seven were found to be HCMV-seropositive and one was found to be HCMV-seronegative. Randomly selected healthy volunteers, three men and five women, were used as the eight sequenced donors. Illumina HiSeq 2000/2500, MiSeq or NextSeq was used to sequence libraries as 2 x 150 bp reads. Summary of the overall study and its limitations: Whether the expanded NKG2C-expressing T cell clones were specific for HCMV antigens remained unclear. In 5 to 7 donors, the dominant CD3+CD56+NKG2C+ clonotypes were found to rank among the top 10 CD8+ clonotypes and to make up about 1.0-7.5% of CD8+ T cells. Those dominant clonotypes were again the most abundant among CD3+CD56-NKG2C+ cells in a few donors, at roughly 25-60.1%.

In the case of this clonotype: The clone's antigen remains unknown.

The data were produced on an Illumina HiSeq 2000. The TCR beta cDNA libraries were made using 5'RACE template switching, a step that added both a universal primer site and unique molecular identifiers. cDNA synthesis was primed from the TCR beta constant segment, followed by two successive PCR amplification steps. Per the source publication's procedure: MIGEC was used to demultiplex reads and group reads by UMI, and MiTCR was used to assemble and quantify clonotypes. To remove erroneous sequences, TCR cDNA sequences were retained only when supported by two or more reads. The tcR package was used for downstream repertoire analysis, and clonotypes were matched across fractions by CDR3 nucleotide sequence plus V segment. VDJmatch was used to annotate antigen specificity against VDJdb, with one amino acid substitution allowed in CDR3. TCRdb reprocessed the public reads and reports one entry per CDR3 protein sequence, without DNA. These V and J calls derive from TCRdb rather than the authors' analysis. The table for this sample lists around 380,000 distinct CDR3 sequences. The ten biggest clones cover around 10% of the sample.

CDR1 and CDR2, per the germline V gene, are SGHRS and YFSETQ. Including cysteine and phenylalanine, the CDR3 has 15 amino acids. The record lacks a DNA sequence. A commercial ELISA kit detecting HCMV-specific IgG in serum was used to determine HCMV serostatus. Peripheral blood mononuclear cells were isolated from blood by Ficoll density gradient centrifugation. This sequence was found in a woman in her forties or fifties in good health. Donor details come from another sample of the same person, matched by shared clones. The sequencing sample was made of blood T cells: a sorted CD56 or NKG2C T cell subset, CD4+ or CD8+ T cells, or bulk PBMC T cells (not recorded which). This chain joins TRBV5-1 to TRBJ1-4; TCRdb designates TRBD1, a call that cannot be tested without DNA. CDR3 region: CASSRSWGAGEKLFF.